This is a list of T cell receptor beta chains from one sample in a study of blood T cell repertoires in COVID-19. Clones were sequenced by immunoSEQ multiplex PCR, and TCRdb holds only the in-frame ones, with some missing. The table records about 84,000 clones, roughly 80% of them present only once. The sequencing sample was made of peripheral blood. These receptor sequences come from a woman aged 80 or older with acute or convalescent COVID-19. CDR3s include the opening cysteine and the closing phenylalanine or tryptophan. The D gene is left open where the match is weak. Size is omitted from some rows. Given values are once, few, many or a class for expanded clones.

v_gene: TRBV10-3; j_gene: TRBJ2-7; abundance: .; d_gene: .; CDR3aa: CAIRRGGDSYEQYF; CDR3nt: TGTGCCATCAGGAGGGGCGGGGACTCCTACGAGCAGTACTTC
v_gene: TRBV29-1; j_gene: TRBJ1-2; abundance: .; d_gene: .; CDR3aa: CSVDTGNYGYTF; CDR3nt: TGCAGCGTTGATACGGGTAACTATGGCTACACCTTC
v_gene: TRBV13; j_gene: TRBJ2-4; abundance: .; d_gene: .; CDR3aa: CASSLAENIQYF; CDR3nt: TGTGCCAGCAGCCTAGCAGAAAACATTCAGTACTTC
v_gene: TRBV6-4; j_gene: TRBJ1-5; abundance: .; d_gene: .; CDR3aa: CASIPRSNQPQHF; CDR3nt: TGTGCCAGCATCCCTAGGAGCAATCAGCCCCAGCATTTT
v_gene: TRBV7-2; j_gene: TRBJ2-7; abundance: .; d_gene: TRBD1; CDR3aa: CASSLDRTSYEQYF; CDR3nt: TGTGCCAGCAGCTTGGACAGGACCTCCTACGAGCAGTACTTC
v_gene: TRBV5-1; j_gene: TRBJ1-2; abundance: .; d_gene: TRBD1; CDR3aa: CASSSTSGTGAGYTF; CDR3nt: TGCGCCAGCAGCTCCACATCCGGGACAGGGGCCGGCTACACCTTC
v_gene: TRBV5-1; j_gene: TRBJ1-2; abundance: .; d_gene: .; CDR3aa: CASSLGGQSIYGYTF; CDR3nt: TGCGCCAGCAGCTTGGGGGGGCAGTCAATCTATGGCTACACCTTC
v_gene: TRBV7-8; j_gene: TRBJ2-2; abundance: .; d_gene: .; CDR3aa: CASSLARGGNTGELFF; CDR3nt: TGTGCCAGCAGCTTAGCCCGAGGCGGGAACACCGGGGAGCTGTTTTTT
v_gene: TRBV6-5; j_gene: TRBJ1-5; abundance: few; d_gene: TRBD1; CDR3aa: CASKLEGASNQPQHF; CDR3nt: TGTGCCAGCAAGTTGGAGGGGGCGAGCAATCAGCCCCAGCATTTT
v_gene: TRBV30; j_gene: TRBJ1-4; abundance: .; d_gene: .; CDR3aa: CAWAGTRGEKLFF; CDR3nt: TGTGCCTGGGCCGGGACAAGGGGGGAAAAACTGTTTTTT
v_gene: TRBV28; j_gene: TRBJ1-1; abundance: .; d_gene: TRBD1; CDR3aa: CASRLATTGMNTEAFF; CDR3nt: TGTGCCAGCAGGCTGGCTACGACAGGGATGAACACTGAAGCTTTCTTT
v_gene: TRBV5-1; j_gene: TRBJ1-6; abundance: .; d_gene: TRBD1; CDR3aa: CASSSRQGAESPLHF; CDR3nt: TGCGCCAGCAGCAGTCGACAGGGGGCCGAATCACCCCTCCACTTT
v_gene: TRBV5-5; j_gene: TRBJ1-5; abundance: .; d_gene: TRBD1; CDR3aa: CASSRDSYNQPQHF; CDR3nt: TGTGCCAGCAGCCGGGACAGCTACAATCAGCCCCAGCATTTT
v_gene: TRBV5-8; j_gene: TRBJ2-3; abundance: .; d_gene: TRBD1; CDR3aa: CASSSPRDREPSTDTQYF; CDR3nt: TGTGCCAGCAGCTCCCCCCGGGACAGGGAGCCTAGCACAGATACGCAGTATTTT
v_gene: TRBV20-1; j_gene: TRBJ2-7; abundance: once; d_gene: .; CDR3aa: CSASKDSSSYEQYF; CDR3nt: TGCAGTGCTAGTAAGGACAGCAGCTCCTACGAGCAGTACTTC
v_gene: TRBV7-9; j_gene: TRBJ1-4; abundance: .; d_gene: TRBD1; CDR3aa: CASSYRQGAVEKLFF; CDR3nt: TGTGCCAGCAGTTACCGACAGGGGGCAGTTGAAAAACTGTTTTTT
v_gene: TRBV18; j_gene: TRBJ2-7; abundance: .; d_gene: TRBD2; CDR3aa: CASSPPSAGGHNEQYF; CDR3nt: TGTGCCAGCTCACCACCGAGCGCGGGGGGGCATAACGAGCAGTACTTC
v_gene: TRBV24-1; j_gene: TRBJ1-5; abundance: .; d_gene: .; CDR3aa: CATSRGGAYNQPQHF; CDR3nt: TGTGCCACCAGCCGTGGGGGGGCCTACAATCAGCCCCAGCATTTT
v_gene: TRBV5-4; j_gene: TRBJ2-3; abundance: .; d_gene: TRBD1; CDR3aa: CASGGQGLDTQYF; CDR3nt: TGTGCCAGCGGGGGACAGGGATTAGATACGCAGTATTTT
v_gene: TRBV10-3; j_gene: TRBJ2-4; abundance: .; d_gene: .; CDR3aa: CAIRAGNIQYF; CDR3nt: TGTGCCATCAGGGCCGGGAACATTCAGTACTTC
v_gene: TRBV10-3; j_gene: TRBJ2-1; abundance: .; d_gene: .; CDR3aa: CAISGYNEQFF; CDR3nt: TGTGCCATCAGCGGGTACAATGAGCAGTTCTTC
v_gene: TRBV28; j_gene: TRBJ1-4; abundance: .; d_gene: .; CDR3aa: CASRTGTRRNEKLFF; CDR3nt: TGTGCCAGCAGAACCGGGACACGCAGGAATGAAAAACTGTTTTTT
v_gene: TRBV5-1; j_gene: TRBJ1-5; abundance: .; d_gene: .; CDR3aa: CASSLAGASNQPQHF; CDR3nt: TGCGCCAGCAGCTTGGCAGGGGCGAGCAATCAGCCCCAGCATTTT
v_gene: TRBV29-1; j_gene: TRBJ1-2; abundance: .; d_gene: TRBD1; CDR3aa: CSVEKQGARGYTF; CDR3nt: TGCAGCGTTGAAAAACAGGGGGCTCGCGGCTACACCTTC
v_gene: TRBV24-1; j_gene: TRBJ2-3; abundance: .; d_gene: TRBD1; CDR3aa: CATSDYGTGRTDTQYF; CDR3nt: TGTGCCACCAGTGACTACGGGACAGGGCGCACAGATACGCAGTATTTT
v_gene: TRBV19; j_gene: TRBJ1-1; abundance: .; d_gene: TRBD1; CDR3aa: CASSIRTGGTEAFF; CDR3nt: TGTGCCAGTAGTATCCGGACAGGGGGCACTGAAGCTTTCTTT
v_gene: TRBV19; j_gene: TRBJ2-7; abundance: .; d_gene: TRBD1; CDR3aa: CASSNFRGTYEQYF; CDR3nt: TGTGCCAGTAGTAACTTCAGGGGGACCTACGAGCAGTACTTC
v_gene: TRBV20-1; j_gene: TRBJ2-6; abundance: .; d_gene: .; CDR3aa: CSASQGLSGANVLTF; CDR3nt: TGCAGTGCTAGTCAGGGACTCTCTGGGGCCAACGTCCTGACTTTC
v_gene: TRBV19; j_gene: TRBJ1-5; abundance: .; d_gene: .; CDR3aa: CASSITGNQPQHF; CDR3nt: TGTGCCAGTAGTATTACAGGGAATCAGCCCCAGCATTTT
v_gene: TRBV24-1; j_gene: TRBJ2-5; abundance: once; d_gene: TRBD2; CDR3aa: CATSDGLAGSEKTQYF; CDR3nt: TGTGCCACCAGTGACGGACTAGCGGGGAGCGAAAAGACCCAGTACTTC
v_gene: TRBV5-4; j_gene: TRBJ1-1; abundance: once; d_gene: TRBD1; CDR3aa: CASSFPGGTEAFF; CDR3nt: TGTGCCAGCAGCTTCCCAGGGGGCACTGAAGCTTTCTTT
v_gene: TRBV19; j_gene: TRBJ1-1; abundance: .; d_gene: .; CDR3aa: CASSITMNTEAFF; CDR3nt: TGTGCCAGTAGTATCACAATGAACACTGAAGCTTTCTTT
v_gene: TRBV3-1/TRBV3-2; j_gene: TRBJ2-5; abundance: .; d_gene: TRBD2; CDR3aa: CASSPAGGLGETQYF; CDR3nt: TGTGCCAGCAGCCCGGCGGGGGGGCTGGGAGAGACCCAGTACTTC
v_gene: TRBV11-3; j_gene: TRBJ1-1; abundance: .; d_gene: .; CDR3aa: CASRQPTRTEAFF; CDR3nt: TGTGCCAGCCGACAGCCCACGAGGACTGAAGCTTTCTTT
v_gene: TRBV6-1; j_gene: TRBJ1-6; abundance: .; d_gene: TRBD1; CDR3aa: CASSEEGTGSPLRSPLHF; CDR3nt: TGTGCCAGCAGTGAAGAAGGGACAGGGAGCCCCCTCCGGTCACCCCTCCACTTT
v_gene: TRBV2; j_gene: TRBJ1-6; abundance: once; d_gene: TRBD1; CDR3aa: CASSGTGTANSPLHF; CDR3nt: TGTGCCAGCAGTGGGACCGGGACAGCTAATTCACCCCTCCACTTT
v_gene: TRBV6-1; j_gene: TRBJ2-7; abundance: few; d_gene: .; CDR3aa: CASSEYEEQYF; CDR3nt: TGTGCCAGCAGTGAATACGAGGAGCAGTACTTC
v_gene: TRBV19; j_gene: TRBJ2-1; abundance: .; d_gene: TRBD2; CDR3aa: CASSIAAGGSNEQFF; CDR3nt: TGTGCCAGTAGTATTGCAGCGGGGGGTAGCAATGAGCAGTTCTTC